The 27 T cell receptor beta chains below all came from one sample that was sequenced in a study of blood T cell repertoires in COVID-19. Some clones are missing from TCRdb's copy, which holds only in-frame ones; the method was immunoSEQ multiplex PCR. The sample shows fewer than 350,000 clones, approximately 83% of them seen only once. The source material was PBMCs or T cells enriched from blood (not recorded which). Receptors were obtained from a man younger than 45 who had recovered from COVID-19.

The V call is TRBV5-1, the J call TRBJ1-2, with D hard to call. CDR3 size: 14 residues. V was clipped by 4 bases and J by 3 bases, with 13 bases between them. Germline V CDR1 and CDR2: SGHRS, YFSETQ. CDR3 DNA: TGCGCCAGCAGCCGGGAGGGAGTTGACTATGGCTACACCTTC. Protein: CASSREGVDYGYTF.

The gene calls are TRBV6-5 and TRBJ2-7; D uncertain. Between the trimmed V and J ends, which lost 0 bases and 2 bases, there was a span of 14 bases. This CDR3 is 16 amino acids long. CDR1 is MNHEY, CDR2 SVGAGI, per germline. This CDR3 is CASSYSNGSPPYEQYF. The CDR3 bases are TGTGCCAGCAGTTACTCAAACGGTTCTCCCCCCTACGAGCAGTACTTC.

This clone turned up a few times. The chain is built from TRBV7-9 and TRBJ2-1; weak D call: TRBD1 (5 bases). Per the germline V gene, CDR1 is SEHNR and CDR2 is FQNEAQ (reference sequence). The CDR3 spans 15 residues. The V and J ends lost 2 bases and 6 bases respectively, with 14 bases between them. Written as DNA, the CDR3 is TGTGCCAGCAGCTTACCAGGGTTCCCGGGCAATGAGCAGTTCTTC. Translation gives CASSLPGFPGNEQFF.

The rearrangement joins TRBV5-6 to TRBJ2-7; D is ambiguous. The CDR3 totals 13 residues. Germline CDR1 is SGHDT and CDR2 is YYEEEE. The V end lost 6 bases, the J end lost 0 bases, and 10 bases lay between the germline ends. The CDR3 spells CASTSLSSYEQYF. Written as DNA, the CDR3 is TGTGCCAGCACCTCCCTCAGCTCCTACGAGCAGTACTTC.

The CDR3: CASSDRVEQYF. CDR3 nucleotide sequence: TGTGCCAGCTCAGACAGGGTCGAGCAGTACTTC. The chain employs TRBV18 and TRBJ2-7; 7 bases are shared with TRBD1. This CDR3 spans 11 amino acids. V shed 5 bases and J 6 bases; nucleotides not matched to a gene: 1. The germline gives CDR1 KGHSH, CDR2 LQKENI.

V and J are TRBV6-4 and TRBJ1-1; 9 bases fit TRBD1. Germline assignment: CDR1 MRHNA and CDR2 SNTAGT. The CDR3 spans 16 residues. V was pared by 5 bases and J by 4 bases, with 11 bases of the junction left unmatched. Here the CDR3 DNA reads TGTGCCAGCAGTCCCACAGGGGGCCGAGGCTCCACTGAAGCTTTCTTT. As protein: CASSPTGGRGSTEAFF.

CDR3 residues: CASSLAVSGHEQFF. The CDR3 DNA follows: TGTGCCAGCAGCTTGGCCGTCAGCGGTCATGAGCAGTTCTTC. This sequence joins TRBV5-4 and TRBJ2-1; maybe TRBD2 (5 bases). This CDR3 contains 14 residues. The germline V gene encodes CDR1 SGHNT and CDR2 YYREEE (reference sequence). Trimming removed 0 bases from V and 8 bases from J, with 12 bases in between.

The chain carries TRBV20-1 and TRBJ1-3, with no clear D. V lost 3 bases, J lost 6 bases, and 12 bases lay in between. Germline V gene data show CDR1 as DFQATT and CDR2 as SNEGSKA (reference sequence). This CDR3 region has 13 residues. In nucleotides, the CDR3 is TGCAGTGCTAGTCGCCCCGACTTAAACACCATATATTTT. Translated: CSASRPDLNTIYF.

The chain recombines TRBV19 with TRBJ2-7; TRBD1 might be the D (6 bases). The CDR3 spans 15 residues. Trimming shortened V by 3 bases and J by 0 bases, and 12 bases separated the two germline ends. Germline values: CDR1 LNHDA, CDR2 SQIVND (reference sequence). The CDR3 DNA reads TGTGCCAGTAGTATTAAAAGGGACACCTCCTACGAGCAGTACTTC. Residues: CASSIKRDTSYEQYF.

The J gene is TRBJ2-7, the V gene TRBV4-1; D is ambiguous. Germline CDR1 MGHRA, CDR2 YSYEKL. The CDR3 is 13 amino acids. Trimming stripped 1 base from V and 3 bases from J, with 7 bases between. In DNA, the CDR3 is TGCGCCAGCAGCCAAGCTCCTCTCTACGAGCAGTACTTC. This translates into CASSQAPLYEQYF.

The V gene is TRBV18, the J gene TRBJ1-3; D remains unclear. V lost 2 bases and J 2 bases, leaving 16 bases between the germline ends. In germline, CDR1 is KGHSH, CDR2 LQKENI. CDR3 length: 17 residues. Written as DNA, the CDR3 is TGTGCCAGCTCACCAGGTGCGCCCGGAGGAACTGGAAACACCATATATTTT. Translating it yields CASSPGAPGGTGNTIYF. Based on the CDR3 plus reference TRBV18 and TRBJ1-3, the full variable domain is NAGVMQNPRHLVRRRGQEARLRCSPMKGHSHVYWYRQLPEEGLKFMVYLQKENIIDESGMPKERFSAEFPKEGPSILRIQQVVRGDSAAYFCASSPGAPGGTGNTIYFGEGSWLTVV.

Concerning this clone: One junction end does not reproduce the germline sequence, and a read error may be involved. This chain connects TRBV5-6 to TRBJ1-2; 9 nucleotides match TRBD1. This CDR3 spans 15 amino acids. Germline lookup yields CDR1 SGHDT and CDR2 YYEEEE. CDR3 amino acids: CASNLAPTGGFGYTF. In DNA, the CDR3 is TGTGCCAGCAACTTGGCGCCTACAGGGGGCTTTGGCTACACCTTC.

The chain employs TRBV24-1 and TRBJ2-1; maybe TRBD1 (8 bases). The V end was cut by 5 bases, the J end by 0 bases, with 13 bases between. The germline V gene encodes CDR1 KGHDR and CDR2 SFDVKD. This CDR3 is built from 16 residues. The CDR3 spells CATSGGGTGSYNEQFF. The CDR3 DNA follows: TGTGCCACCAGTGGGGGGGGGACAGGCTCCTACAATGAGCAGTTCTTC.

V is TRBV7-2 and J is TRBJ1-3; 7 bases are shared with TRBD1. Unmatched junction bases numbered 7, after V lost 4 bases and J lost 4 bases. This CDR3 has 15 amino acids. Per the germline V gene, CDR1 is SGHTA and CDR2 is FQGNSA. CDR3 amino acids: CASSSPGQLGNTIYF. The CDR3 DNA is TGTGCCAGCAGCTCACCGGGACAGCTAGGAAACACCATATATTTT.

The chain combines TRBV3-1 (or the pseudogene TRBV3-2) with TRBJ1-2; D not certain. The V gene lost 4 bases and the J gene lost 4 bases, with 16 bases spanning the gap. In germline, CDR1 is LGHDT, CDR2 YNNKEL (reference sequence). The CDR3 has 15 amino acids. CDR3 sequence reads: CASSPVQLGSYGYTF. The CDR3 DNA sequence: TGTGCCAGCAGCCCCGTGCAGCTGGGGAGCTATGGCTACACCTTC.

The chain employs TRBV4-2 and TRBJ2-5, with TRBD2 identical over 10 bases. Germline CDR1 reads LGHNA; CDR2 reads YNFKEQ. The CDR3 is 18 amino acids. V shed 4 bases and J 5 bases; nucleotides not matched to a gene: 16. The CDR3 sequence is CASSPYPSGGAPGETQYF. CDR3 sequence (DNA): TGTGCCAGCAGCCCCTACCCCAGCGGGGGGGCCCCAGGGGAGACCCAGTACTTC.

The V and J genes are TRBV3-1 (or the pseudogene TRBV3-2) and TRBJ1-2; TRBD1 agrees at 8 bases. This CDR3 region has 14 residues. Germline loops: CDR1 LGHDT, CDR2 YNNKEL (reference sequence). V shed 1 base and J 4 bases; nucleotides not matched to a gene: 2. The DNA for the CDR3 is TGTGCCAGCAGCCAAGGCGGGACAGGCTATGGCTACACCTTC. Translated, it gives CASSQGGTGYGYTF.

This clone showed up just a few times. This sequence joins TRBV7-6 and TRBJ1-1, with D perhaps matching TRBD1 (5 bases). The CDR3 consists of 16 residues. V was clipped by 5 bases and J by 1 base, with 17 bases between them. Germline V gives CDR1 SGHVS, CDR2 FNYEAQ. The CDR3 loop reads CASSPRQPSPNTEAFF. In DNA form, the CDR3 reads TGTGCCAGCAGCCCCCGACAGCCCAGCCCGAACACTGAAGCTTTCTTT.

This chain connects TRBV10-3 to TRBJ1-2; the D is unclear. CDR1 is ENHRY, CDR2 SYGVKD, per germline. Trimming removed 4 bases from V and 8 bases from J, with 11 bases in between. CDR3 length equals 12 residues. The CDR3 bases are TGTGCCATCAGTGGACGGGAAGTCGGCTACACCTTC. Protein sequence: CAISGREVGYTF.

V usage is TRBV6-5 and J usage is TRBJ2-3, with D unclear. V was shortened by 6 bases and J by 4 bases, with 14 bases between the two germline ends. The germline V gene has CDR1 MNHEY and CDR2 SVGAGI. This CDR3 comprises 14 residues. CDR3 sequence reads: CASSDRHTADTQYF. In DNA, the CDR3 is TGTGCCAGCAGCGATCGACATACAGCAGATACGCAGTATTTT.

This chain links TRBV4-1 with TRBJ2-7, with a possible D match to TRBD1 (6 bases). Germline CDR1 reads MGHRA; CDR2 reads YSYEKL. Trimming cost V 0 bases and J 5 bases, with 14 bases left between them. The CDR3 has 15 residues. Written as DNA, the CDR3 is TGCGCCAGCAGCCAAGACGGATACAGGGACAACGAGCAGTACTTC. It encodes CASSQDGYRDNEQYF.

The chain carries TRBV6-5 and TRBJ1-5; D call uncertain. CDR3 length equals 14 residues. The germline V and J ends were trimmed by 5 bases and 7 bases, with 15 bases remaining between them. Germline V gives CDR1 MNHEY, CDR2 SVGAGI. CDR3 in DNA: TGTGCCAGCAGTCGTACAGAAGTAGACCAGCCCCAGCATTTT. Its translation: CASSRTEVDQPQHF.

The rearrangement uses TRBV27 and TRBJ2-3; D is uncertain. Germline V gives CDR1 MNHEY, CDR2 SMNVEV (reference sequence). This CDR3 spans 12 amino acids. Trimming removed 0 bases at V and 6 bases at J, with 4 bases between. This CDR3 reads CASSLSPDTQYF. CDR3 sequence (DNA): TGTGCCAGCAGTTTATCCCCGGATACGCAGTATTTT.

The DNA for the CDR3 is TGTGCCTGGAAGGAGGGACTCTTCACAGATACGCAGTATTTT. This sequence encodes CAWKEGLFTDTQYF. The rearrangement links TRBV30 to TRBJ2-3; possible D gene TRBD2, 6 bases. The V end lost 4 bases, the J end lost 2 bases, and 13 bases lay between the germline ends. Germline V gene lookup returns CDR1 GTSNPN and CDR2 SVGIG (reference sequence). This CDR3 has 14 residues.

The chain employs TRBV27 and TRBJ2-2; D gene unclear. The CDR3 covers 14 residues. CDR1 and CDR2 (germline): MNHEY, SMNVEV (reference sequence). V was cut by 5 bases and J by 4 bases, with 11 bases left in between. CDR3 sequence (DNA): TGTGCCAGCAGTCCCCGGTATCGCACCGGGGAGCTGTTTTTT. This encodes CASSPRYRTGELFF.

V usage is TRBV4-2 and J usage is TRBJ2-1; 12 bases map to TRBD2. CDR1 and CDR2 from the germline V gene are LGHNA and YNFKEQ. With V trimmed by 1 base and J by 0 bases, 4 bases remained unmatched. This CDR3 region has 18 residues. The CDR3 sequence: CASSQAASGGASYNEQFF. The CDR3 bases are TGTGCCAGCAGCCAAGCGGCTAGCGGGGGGGCCTCCTACAATGAGCAGTTCTTC.

The V and J genes are TRBV6-6 and TRBJ1-2; D is unclear. Trimming removed 5 bases from V and 5 bases from J, with 18 bases in between. CDR1 and CDR2 (germline): MNHNY, SVGAGI (reference sequence). The CDR3 length is 15 residues. CDR3 DNA: TGTGCCAGCAGTAAAGGGTTGGAGGGCGCTTATGGCTACACCTTC. As protein: CASSKGLEGAYGYTF.